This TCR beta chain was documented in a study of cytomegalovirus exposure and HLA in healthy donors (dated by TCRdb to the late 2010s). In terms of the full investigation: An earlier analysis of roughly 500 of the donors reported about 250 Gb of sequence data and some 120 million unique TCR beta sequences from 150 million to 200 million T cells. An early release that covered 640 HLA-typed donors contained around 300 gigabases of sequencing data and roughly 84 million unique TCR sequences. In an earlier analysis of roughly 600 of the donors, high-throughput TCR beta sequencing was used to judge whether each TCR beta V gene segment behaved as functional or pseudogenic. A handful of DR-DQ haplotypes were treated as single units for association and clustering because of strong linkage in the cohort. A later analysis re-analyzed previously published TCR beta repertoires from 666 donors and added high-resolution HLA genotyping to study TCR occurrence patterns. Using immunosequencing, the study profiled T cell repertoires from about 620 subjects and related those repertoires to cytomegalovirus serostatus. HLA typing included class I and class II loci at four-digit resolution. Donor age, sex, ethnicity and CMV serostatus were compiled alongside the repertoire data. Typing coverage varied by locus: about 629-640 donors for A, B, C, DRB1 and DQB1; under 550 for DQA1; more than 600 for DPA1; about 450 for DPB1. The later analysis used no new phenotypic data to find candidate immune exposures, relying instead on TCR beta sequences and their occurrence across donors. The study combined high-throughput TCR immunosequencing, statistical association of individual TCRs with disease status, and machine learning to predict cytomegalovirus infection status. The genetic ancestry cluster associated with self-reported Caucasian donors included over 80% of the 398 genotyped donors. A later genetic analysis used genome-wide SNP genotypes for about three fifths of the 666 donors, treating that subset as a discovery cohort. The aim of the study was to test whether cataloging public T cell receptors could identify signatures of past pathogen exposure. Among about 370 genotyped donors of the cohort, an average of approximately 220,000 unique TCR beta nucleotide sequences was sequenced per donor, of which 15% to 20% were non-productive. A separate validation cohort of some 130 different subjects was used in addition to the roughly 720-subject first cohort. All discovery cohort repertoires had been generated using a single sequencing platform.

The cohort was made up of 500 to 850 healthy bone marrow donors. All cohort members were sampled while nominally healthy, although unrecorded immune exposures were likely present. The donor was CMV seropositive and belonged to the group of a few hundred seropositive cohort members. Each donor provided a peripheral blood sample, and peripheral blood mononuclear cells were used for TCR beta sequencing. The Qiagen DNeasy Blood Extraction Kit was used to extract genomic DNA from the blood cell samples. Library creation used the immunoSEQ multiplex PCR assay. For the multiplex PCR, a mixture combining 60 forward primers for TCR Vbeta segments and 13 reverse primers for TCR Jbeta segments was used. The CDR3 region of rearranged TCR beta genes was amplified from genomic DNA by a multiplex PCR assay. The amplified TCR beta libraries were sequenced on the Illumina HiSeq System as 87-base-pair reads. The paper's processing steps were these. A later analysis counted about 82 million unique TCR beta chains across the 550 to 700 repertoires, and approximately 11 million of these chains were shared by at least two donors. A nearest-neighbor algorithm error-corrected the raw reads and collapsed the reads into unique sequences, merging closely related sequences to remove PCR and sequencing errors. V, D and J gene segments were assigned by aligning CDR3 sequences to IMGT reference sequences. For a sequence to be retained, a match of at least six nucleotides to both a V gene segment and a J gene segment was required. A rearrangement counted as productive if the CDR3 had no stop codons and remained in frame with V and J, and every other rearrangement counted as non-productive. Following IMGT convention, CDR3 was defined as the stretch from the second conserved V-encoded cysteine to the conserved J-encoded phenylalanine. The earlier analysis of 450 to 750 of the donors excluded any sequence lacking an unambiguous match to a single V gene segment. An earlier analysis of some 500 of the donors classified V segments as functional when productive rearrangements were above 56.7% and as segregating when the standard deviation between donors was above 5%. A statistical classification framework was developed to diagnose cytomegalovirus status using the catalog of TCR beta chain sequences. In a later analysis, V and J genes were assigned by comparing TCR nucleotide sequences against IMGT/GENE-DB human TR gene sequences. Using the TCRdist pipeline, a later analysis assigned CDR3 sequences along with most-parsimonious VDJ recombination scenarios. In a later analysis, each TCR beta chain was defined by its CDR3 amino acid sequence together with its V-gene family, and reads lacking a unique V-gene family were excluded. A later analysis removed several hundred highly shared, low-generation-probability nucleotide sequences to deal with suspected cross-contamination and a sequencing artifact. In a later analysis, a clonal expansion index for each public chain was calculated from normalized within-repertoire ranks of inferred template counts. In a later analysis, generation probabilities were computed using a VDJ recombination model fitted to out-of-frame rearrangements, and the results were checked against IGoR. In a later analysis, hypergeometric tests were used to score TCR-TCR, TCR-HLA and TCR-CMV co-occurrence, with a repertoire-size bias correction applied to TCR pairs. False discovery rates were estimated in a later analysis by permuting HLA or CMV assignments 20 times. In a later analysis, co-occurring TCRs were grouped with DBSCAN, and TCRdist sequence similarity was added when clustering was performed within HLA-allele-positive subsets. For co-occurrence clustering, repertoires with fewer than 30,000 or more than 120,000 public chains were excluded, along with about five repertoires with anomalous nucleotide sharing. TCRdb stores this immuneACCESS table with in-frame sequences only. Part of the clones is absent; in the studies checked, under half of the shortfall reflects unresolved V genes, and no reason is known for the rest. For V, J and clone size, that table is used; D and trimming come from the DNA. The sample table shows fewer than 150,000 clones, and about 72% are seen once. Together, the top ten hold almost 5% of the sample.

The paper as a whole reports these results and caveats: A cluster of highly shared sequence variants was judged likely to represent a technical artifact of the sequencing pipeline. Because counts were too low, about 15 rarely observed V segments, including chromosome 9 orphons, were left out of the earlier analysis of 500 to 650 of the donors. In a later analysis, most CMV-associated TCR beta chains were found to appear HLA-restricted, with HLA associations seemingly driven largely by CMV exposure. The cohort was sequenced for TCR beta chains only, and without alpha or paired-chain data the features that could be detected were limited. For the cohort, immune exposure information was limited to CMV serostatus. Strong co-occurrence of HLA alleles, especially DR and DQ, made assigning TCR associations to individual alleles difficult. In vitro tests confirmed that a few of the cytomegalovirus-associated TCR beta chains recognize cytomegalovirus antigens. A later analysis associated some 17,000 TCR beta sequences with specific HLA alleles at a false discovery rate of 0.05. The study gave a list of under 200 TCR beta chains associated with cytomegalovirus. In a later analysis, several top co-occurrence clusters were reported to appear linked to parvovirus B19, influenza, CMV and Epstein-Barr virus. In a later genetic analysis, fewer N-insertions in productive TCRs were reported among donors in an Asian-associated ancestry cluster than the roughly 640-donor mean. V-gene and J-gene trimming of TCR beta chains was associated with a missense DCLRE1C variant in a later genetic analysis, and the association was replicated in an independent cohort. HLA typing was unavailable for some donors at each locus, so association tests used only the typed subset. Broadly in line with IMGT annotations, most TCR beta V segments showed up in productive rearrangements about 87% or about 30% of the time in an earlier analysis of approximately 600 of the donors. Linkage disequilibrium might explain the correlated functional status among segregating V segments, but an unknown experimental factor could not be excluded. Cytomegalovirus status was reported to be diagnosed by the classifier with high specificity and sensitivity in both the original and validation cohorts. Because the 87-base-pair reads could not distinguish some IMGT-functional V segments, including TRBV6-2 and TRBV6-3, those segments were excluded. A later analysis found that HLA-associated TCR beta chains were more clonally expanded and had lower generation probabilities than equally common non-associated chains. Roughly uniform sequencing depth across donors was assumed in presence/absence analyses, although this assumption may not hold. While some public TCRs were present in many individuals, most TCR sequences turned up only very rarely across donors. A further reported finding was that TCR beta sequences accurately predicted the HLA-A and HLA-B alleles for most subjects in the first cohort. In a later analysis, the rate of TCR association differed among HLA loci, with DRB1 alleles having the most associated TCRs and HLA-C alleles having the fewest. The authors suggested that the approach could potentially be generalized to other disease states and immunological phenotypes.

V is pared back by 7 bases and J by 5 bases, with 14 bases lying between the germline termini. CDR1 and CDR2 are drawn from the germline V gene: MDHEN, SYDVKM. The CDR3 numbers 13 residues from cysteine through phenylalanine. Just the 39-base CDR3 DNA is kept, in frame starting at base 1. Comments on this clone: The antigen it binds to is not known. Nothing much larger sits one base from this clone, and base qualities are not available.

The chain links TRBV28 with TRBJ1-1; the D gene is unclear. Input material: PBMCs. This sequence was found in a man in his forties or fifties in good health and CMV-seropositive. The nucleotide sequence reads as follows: TGTGCCAGCACCCCCCCTCAGTGGACTGAAGCTTTCTTT. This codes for CASTPPQWTEAFF.